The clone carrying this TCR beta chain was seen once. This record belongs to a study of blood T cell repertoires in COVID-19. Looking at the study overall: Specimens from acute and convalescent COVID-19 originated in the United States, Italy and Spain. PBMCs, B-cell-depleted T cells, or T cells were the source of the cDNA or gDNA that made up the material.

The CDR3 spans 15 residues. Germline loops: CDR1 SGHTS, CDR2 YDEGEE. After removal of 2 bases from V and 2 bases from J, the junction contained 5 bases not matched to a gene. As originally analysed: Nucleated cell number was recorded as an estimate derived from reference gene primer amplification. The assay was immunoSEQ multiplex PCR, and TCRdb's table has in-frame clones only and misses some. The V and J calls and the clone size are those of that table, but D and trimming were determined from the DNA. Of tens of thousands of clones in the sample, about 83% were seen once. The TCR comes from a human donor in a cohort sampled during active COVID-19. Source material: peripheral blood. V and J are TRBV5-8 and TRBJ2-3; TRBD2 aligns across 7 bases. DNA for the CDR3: TGTGCCAGCAGCTTCAGCGGGGCGGTCACAGATACGCAGTATTTT. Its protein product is CASSFSGAVTDTQYF.